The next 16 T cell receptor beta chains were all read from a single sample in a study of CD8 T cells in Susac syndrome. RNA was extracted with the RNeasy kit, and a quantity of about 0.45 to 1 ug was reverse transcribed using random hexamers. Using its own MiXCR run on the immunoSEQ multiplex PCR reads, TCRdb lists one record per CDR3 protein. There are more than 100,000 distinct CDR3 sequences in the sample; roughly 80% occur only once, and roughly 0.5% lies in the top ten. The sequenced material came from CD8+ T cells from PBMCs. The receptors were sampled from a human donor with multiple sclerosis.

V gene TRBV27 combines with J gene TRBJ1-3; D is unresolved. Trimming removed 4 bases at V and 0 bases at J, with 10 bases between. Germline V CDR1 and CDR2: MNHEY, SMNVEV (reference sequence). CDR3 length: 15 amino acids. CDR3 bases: TGTGCCAGCAGTTCTAGGGTACCCTCTGGAAACACCATATATTTT. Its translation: CASSSRVPSGNTIYF.

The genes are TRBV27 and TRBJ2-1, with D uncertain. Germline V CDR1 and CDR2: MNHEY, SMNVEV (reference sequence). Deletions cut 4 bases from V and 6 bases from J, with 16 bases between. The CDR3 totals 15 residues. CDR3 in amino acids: CASSSEPAPVNEQFF. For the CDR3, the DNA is TGTGCCAGCAGTTCAGAACCCGCACCTGTCAATGAGCAGTTCTTC.

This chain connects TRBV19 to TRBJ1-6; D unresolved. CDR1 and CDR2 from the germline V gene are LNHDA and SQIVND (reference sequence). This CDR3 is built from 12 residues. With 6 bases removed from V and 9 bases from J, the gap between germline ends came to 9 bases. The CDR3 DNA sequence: TGTGCCAGTAGCTCCCCGAGTTCACCCCTCCACTTT. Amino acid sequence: CASSSPSSPLHF.

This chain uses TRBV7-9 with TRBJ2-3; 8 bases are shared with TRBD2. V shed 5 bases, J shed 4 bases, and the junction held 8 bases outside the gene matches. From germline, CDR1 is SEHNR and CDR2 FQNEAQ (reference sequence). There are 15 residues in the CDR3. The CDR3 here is CASSPGGVNADTQYF. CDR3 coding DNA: TGTGCCAGCAGCCCCGGGGGGGTTAACGCAGATACGCAGTATTTT.

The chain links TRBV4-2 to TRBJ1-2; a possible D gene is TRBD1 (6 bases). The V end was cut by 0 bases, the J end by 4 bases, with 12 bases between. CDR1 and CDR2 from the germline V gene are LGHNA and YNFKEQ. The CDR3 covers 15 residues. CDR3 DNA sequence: TGTGCCAGCAGCCAAGATTTGGGGGCCACCTATGGCTACACCTTC. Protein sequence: CASSQDLGATYGYTF.

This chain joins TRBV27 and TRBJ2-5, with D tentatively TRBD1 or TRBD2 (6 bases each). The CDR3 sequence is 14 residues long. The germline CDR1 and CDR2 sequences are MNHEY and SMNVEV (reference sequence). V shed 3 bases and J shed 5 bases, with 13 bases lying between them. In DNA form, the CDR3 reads TGTGCCAGCAGTTTCTCGGGGGCGGATGAGACCCAGTACTTC. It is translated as CASSFSGADETQYF.

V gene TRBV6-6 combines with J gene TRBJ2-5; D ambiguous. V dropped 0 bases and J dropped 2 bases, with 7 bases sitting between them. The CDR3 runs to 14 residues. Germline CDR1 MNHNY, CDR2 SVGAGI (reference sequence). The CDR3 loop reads CASSYSLGQETQYF. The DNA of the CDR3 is TGTGCCAGCAGTTACTCCTTAGGACAAGAGACCCAGTACTTC.

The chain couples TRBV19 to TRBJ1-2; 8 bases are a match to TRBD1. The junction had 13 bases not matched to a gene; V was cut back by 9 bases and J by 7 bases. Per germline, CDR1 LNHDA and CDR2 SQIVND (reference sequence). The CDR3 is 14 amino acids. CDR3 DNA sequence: TGTGCCAGCCTCGGGACAGGTCTACGAGGTGGCTACACCTTC. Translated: CASLGTGLRGGYTF.

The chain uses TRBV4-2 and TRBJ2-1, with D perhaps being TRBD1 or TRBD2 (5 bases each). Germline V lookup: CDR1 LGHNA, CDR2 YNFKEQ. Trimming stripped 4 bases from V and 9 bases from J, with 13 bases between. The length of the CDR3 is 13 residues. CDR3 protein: CASSPDFGTEQFF. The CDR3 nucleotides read TGTGCCAGCAGCCCAGACTTTGGGACTGAGCAGTTCTTC.

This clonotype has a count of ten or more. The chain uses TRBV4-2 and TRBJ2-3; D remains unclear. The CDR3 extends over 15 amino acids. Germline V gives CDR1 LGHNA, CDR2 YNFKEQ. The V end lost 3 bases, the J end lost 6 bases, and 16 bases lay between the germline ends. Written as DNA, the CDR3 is TGTGCCAGCAGCCAGCCCAAGTGGGCTGCGGATACGCAGTATTTT. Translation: CASSQPKWAADTQYF.

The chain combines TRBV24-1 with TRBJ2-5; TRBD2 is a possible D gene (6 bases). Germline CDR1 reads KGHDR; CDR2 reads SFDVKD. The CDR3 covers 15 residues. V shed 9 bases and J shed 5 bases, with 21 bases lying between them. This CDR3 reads CATRARGGAGETQYF. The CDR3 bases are TGTGCCACCCGTGCCCGGGGCGGGGCCGGGGAGACCCAGTACTTC.

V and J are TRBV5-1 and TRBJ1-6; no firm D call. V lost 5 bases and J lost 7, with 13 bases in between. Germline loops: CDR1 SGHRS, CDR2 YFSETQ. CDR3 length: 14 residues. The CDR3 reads CASRYSGGNSPLHF. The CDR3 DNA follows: TGCGCCAGCAGGTACAGTGGAGGAAATTCACCCCTCCACTTT.

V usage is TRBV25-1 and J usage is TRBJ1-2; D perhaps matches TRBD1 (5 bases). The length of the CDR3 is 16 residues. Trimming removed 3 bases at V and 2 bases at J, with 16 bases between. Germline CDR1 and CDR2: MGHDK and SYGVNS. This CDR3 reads CASSESGVRGNYGYTF. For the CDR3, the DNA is TGTGCCAGCAGTGAGAGCGGCGTAAGGGGAAACTATGGCTACACCTTC.

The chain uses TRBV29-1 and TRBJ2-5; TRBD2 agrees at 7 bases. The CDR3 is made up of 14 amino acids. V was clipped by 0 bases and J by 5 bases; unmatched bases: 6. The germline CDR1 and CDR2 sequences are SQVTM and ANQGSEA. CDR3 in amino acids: CSVEDWTSRETQYF. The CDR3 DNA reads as TGCAGCGTTGAAGATTGGACTAGTCGGGAGACCCAGTACTTC.

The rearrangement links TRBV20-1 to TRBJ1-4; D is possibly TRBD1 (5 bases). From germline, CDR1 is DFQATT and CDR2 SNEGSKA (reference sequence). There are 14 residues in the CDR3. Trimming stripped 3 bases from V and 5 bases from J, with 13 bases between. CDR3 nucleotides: TGCAGTGCTAGGGGGGACGCCTTCAATGAAAAACTGTTTTTT. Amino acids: CSARGDAFNEKLFF.

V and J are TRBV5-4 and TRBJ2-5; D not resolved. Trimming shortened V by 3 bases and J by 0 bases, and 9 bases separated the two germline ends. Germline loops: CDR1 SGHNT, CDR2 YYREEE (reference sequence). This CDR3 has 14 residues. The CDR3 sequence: CASSSGRDQETQYF. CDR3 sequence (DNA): TGTGCCAGCAGCTCCGGACGGGACCAAGAGACCCAGTACTTC.